This T cell receptor beta chain was documented in a study of human T cells and chemical hapten exposure. The CDR3 extends over 18 amino acids. Germline V CDR1 and CDR2: SNHLY, FYNNEI. V lost 0 bases and J lost 3; bases outside the gene matches: 7. Study-wide results and caveats: Versus controls, expanded TCRs had significantly more large CDR3 similarity clusters. After DPC sensitization, TCRs above 1 in 1000 frequency showed no change.

TCRdb reanalysed the RACE reads using MiXCR and keeps one entry per CDR3 protein. This table has around 120,000 distinct CDR3 sequences, roughly 13% appearing once. As to this clonotype: Its antigen is unidentified.

Time point indicated: patch test 1, 2 weeks after DPC sensitization. The treatment here: therapeutic diphenylcyclopropenone sensitization with weekly scalp DPC. This receptor was taken from a man aged 18-30 years with alopecia areata. Some clones in this sample may be carry-over from other donors' samples. The material sequenced was whole blood, taken in connection with sensitization to the hapten diphenylcyclopropenone (DPC). The rearrangement uses TRBV2 and TRBJ2-1, with 11 nucleotides matching TRBD2. The DNA of the CDR3 is TGTGCCAGCAGTGAAGCGCCCATAGCGGGGGGGATCTACAATGAGCAGTTCTTC. Its translation is CASSEAPIAGGIYNEQFF. The complete variable domain, with remaining parts taken from reference TRBV2 and TRBJ2-1, reads EPEVTQTPSHQVTQMGQEVILRCVPISNHLYFYWYRQILGQKVEFLVSFYNNEISEKSEIFDDQFSVERPDGSNFTLKIRSTKLEDSAMYFCASSEAPIAGGIYNEQFFGPGTRLTVL.